The clone carrying this T cell receptor beta chain was counted ten times or more. Its specificity is not known. Unmatched junction bases numbered 11, after V lost 4 bases and J lost 1 base. Germline-derived CDR1 and CDR2 are LGHDT and YNNKEL (reference sequence). This CDR3 is built from 17 residues. The sample is drawn from a study of identical twins. Study-level findings and limits: Memory repertoires showed no such pattern, whereas abundant cord blood beta clonotypes carried fewer insertions.

cDNA molecules carried unique molecular identifiers, and template switching added a universal primer site. In TCRdb, the 5' RACE reads were re-called with MiXCR into one record per CDR3 protein. The table records 210,000 or so distinct CDR3 sequences, around a sixth of them present only once. The sample also formed part of further work on T cells expressing NK-cell markers. Turning to that study: The sorts in several experiments were restricted to alpha-beta TCR T cells by an anti-gamma-delta TCR antibody.

The chain has TRBV3-1 and TRBJ2-5, with 8 nucleotides matching TRBD1. Sequenced: CD8+ T cells sorted from blood. This sequence originates from a woman younger than 30 in good health. The chain's CDR3 is CASSPSPGQVTQETQYF. DNA for the CDR3: TGTGCCAGCAGCCCTTCACCGGGACAGGTGACCCAAGAGACCCAGTACTTC.